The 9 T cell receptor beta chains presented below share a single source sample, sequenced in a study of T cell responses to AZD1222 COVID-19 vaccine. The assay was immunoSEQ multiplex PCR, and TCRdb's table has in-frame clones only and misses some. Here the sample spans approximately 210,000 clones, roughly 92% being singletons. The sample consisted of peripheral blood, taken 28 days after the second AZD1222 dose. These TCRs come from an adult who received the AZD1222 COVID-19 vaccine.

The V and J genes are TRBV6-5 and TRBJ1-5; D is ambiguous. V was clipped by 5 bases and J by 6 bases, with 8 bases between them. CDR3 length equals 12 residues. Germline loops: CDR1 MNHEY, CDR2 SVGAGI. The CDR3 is CASSNNVQPQHF. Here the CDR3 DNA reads TGTGCCAGCAGTAACAACGTTCAGCCCCAGCATTTT.

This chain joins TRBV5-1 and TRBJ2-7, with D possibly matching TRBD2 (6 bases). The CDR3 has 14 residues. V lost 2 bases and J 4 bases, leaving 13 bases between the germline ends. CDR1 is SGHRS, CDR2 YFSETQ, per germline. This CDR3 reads CASSFAGLRYEQYF. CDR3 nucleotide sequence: TGCGCCAGCAGCTTCGCGGGACTCCGATACGAGCAGTACTTC.

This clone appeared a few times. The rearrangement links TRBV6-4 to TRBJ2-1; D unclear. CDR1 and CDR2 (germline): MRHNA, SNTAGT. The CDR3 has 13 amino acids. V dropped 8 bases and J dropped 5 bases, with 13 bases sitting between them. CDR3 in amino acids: CASRPDEHNEQFF. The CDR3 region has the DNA TGTGCCAGCCGACCGGACGAACACAATGAGCAGTTCTTC.

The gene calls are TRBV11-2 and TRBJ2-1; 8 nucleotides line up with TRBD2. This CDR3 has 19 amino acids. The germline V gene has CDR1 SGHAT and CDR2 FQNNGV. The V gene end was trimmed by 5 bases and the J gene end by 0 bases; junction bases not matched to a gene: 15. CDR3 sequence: CASSRPGLVKRSSYNEQFF. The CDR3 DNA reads TGTGCCAGCAGCCGACCGGGACTAGTCAAGAGGAGCTCCTACAATGAGCAGTTCTTC.

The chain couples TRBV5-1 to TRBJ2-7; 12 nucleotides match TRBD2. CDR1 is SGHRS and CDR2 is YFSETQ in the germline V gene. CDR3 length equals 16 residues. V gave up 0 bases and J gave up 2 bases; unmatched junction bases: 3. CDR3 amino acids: CASSLVLAGGAYEQYF. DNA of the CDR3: TGCGCCAGCAGCTTGGTCCTAGCGGGAGGGGCCTACGAGCAGTACTTC.

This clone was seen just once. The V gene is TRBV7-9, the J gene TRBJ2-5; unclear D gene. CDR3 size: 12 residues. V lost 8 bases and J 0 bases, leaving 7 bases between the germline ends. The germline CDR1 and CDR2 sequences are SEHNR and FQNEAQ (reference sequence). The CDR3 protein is CASGSYQETQYF. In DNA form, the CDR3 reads TGTGCCAGCGGATCGTACCAAGAGACCCAGTACTTC. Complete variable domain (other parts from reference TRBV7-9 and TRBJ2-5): DTGVSQNPRHKITKRGQNVTFRCDPISEHNRLYWYRQTLGQGPEFLTYFQNEAQLEKSRLLSDRFSAERPKGSFSTLEIQRTEQGDSAMYLCASGSYQETQYFGPGTRLLVL.

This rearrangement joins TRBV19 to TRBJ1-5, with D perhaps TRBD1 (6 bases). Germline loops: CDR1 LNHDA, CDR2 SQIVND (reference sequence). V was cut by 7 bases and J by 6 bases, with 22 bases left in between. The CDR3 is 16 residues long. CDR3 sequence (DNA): TGTGCCAGTACCACCCGCCGCCAGGGGCAGTTTCAGCCCCAGCATTTT. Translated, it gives CASTTRRQGQFQPQHF.

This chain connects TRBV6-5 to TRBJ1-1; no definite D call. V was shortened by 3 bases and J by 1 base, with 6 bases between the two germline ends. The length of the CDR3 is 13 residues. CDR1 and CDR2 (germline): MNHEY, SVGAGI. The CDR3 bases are TGTGCCAGCAGTTATCAGAGGAACACTGAAGCTTTCTTT. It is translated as CASSYQRNTEAFF.

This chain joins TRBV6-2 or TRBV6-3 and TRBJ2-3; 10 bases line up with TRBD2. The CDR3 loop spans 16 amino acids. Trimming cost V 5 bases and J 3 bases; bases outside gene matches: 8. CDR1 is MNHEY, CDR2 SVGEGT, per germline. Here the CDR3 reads CASSDATSGVTDTQYF. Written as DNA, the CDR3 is TGTGCCAGCAGTGACGCTACTAGCGGGGTAACAGATACGCAGTATTTT.